The 11 T cell receptor beta chains listed next were all sequenced from one sample in a study of OX40 agonist ivuxolimab in advanced cancers. Some clones are missing from TCRdb's copy, which holds only in-frame ones; the method was immunoSEQ multiplex PCR. The table lists around 92,000 clones, 85% to 95% of them singletons, with around 0.3% in the top ten. The sequencing used CD4+ or CD8+ T cells sorted from blood, collected in a trial of the OX40 agonist ivuxolimab. These receptors were obtained from an adult with an advanced solid tumor such as melanoma, head and neck, liver or kidney cancer.

V gene TRBV9 combines with J gene TRBJ2-1, with 12 positions matching TRBD2. This CDR3 is built from 17 residues. Trimming at V came to 4 bases and at J to 6 bases, leaving 11 bases not matched to a gene. The germline gives CDR1 SGDLS, CDR2 YYNGEE. DNA of the CDR3: TGTGCCAGCAGCCCCACGACTAGCGGGAGTGCCAGCAATGAGCAGTTCTTC. Amino acids: CASSPTTSGSASNEQFF. Combining the CDR3 with reference TRBV9 and TRBJ2-1 gives the whole variable domain DSGVTQTPKHLITATGQRVTLRCSPRSGDLSVYWYQQSLDQGLQFLIQYYNGEERAKGNILERFSAQQFPDLHSELNLSSLELGDSALYFCASSPTTSGSASNEQFFGPGTRLTVL.

The genes are TRBV11-2 and TRBJ1-3; no firm D call. V gave up 4 bases and J gave up 1 base, with 14 bases separating them. Per germline, CDR1 SGHAT and CDR2 FQNNGV. This CDR3 comprises 16 residues. The CDR3 sequence is CASSSGPVMSGNTIYF. The DNA for the CDR3 is TGTGCCAGCAGCTCGGGTCCGGTTATGTCTGGAAACACCATATATTTT.

This chain uses TRBV5-5 with TRBJ2-6; D might be TRBD1 (5 bases). The CDR3 has 17 amino acids. V was clipped by 4 bases and J by 0 bases, with 14 bases between them. The germline V gene encodes CDR1 SGHKS and CDR2 YYEKEE (reference sequence). The CDR3 coding sequence is TGTGCCAGCAGCCACGACAGTCTTACCTCTGGGGCCAACGTCCTGACTTTC. This encodes CASSHDSLTSGANVLTF.

This sequence joins TRBV12-5 and TRBJ1-6; the D is unclear. The V gene lost 2 bases and the J gene lost 8 bases, with 25 bases spanning the gap. Germline assignment: CDR1 LGHNT and CDR2 FRNRAP. The CDR3 contains 19 residues. The CDR3 loop is CASGLSRDYGLRLDSPLHF. The CDR3 bases are TGTGCTAGTGGTTTGAGCCGTGATTACGGGCTGCGCCTTGATTCACCCCTCCACTTT. The variable domain in full, completed from reference TRBV12-5 and TRBJ1-6, reads DARVTQTPRHKVTEMGQEVTMRCQPILGHNTVFWYRQTMMQGLELLAYFRNRAPLDDSGMPKDRFSAEMPDATLATLKIQPSEPRDSAVYFCASGLSRDYGLRLDSPLHFGNGTRLTVT.

This clone was counted a few times. This chain joins TRBV4-1 and TRBJ2-6; tentatively, D is TRBD1 (6 bases). The CDR3 extends over 16 amino acids. Germline V gives CDR1 MGHRA, CDR2 YSYEKL. Trimming took off 0 bases at V and 4 bases at J, with 10 bases between the two ends. This CDR3 reads CASSQDYREGANVLTF. For the CDR3, the DNA is TGCGCCAGCAGCCAAGATTACAGGGAAGGGGCCAACGTCCTGACTTTC.

The chain is built from TRBV7-9 and TRBJ1-2, with D uncertain. There are 13 residues in the CDR3. The germline CDR1 and CDR2 sequences are SEHNR and FQNEAQ (reference sequence). The V end lost 3 bases, the J end lost 5 bases, and 10 bases lay between the germline ends. CDR3 protein: CASSFSQAYGYTF. Written as DNA, the CDR3 is TGTGCCAGCAGCTTCAGCCAGGCTTATGGCTACACCTTC.

The genes are TRBV27 and TRBJ1-3, with TRBD1 as a possible D gene (6 bases). The CDR3 covers 13 residues. Germline assignment: CDR1 MNHEY and CDR2 SMNVEV (reference sequence). V lost 6 bases and J lost 8, with 14 bases in between. DNA of the CDR3: TGTGCCAGCAGGAGGCCGGGGACATACACCATATATTTT. This sequence encodes CASRRPGTYTIYF.

The V gene is TRBV29-1, the J gene TRBJ1-4; D call uncertain. The CDR3 consists of 12 residues. Germline-derived CDR1 and CDR2 are SQVTM and ANQGSEA. Trimming removed 7 bases from V and 0 bases from J, with 6 bases in between. CDR3 sequence: CSAQTTNEKLFF. CDR3 bases: TGCAGCGCTCAAACAACTAATGAAAAACTGTTTTTT.

The chain employs TRBV28 and TRBJ1-2; D gene uncertain. The germline CDR1 and CDR2 sequences are MDHEN and SYDVKM. CDR3 length equals 15 residues. V was pared by 7 bases and J by 5 bases, with 20 bases between. This CDR3 reads CASTLGDSSTYGYTF. In DNA, the CDR3 is TGTGCCAGCACCCTTGGCGACTCTAGTACTTATGGCTACACCTTC.

The chain uses TRBV23-1 and TRBJ1-5; D ambiguous. TRBV23-1 is known as an ORF, though its function is uncertain. CDR3 size: 16 residues. Trimming shortened V by 3 bases and J by 2 bases, and 14 bases separated the two germline ends. The CDR3 bases are TGCGCCAGCAGTCAGGGTGCGGCAGAGGGCAATCAGCCCCAGCATTTT. Translated, it gives CASSQGAAEGNQPQHF.

The J gene is TRBJ2-5, the V gene TRBV15, with a weak D call TRBD2 (7 bases). V was trimmed by 0 bases and J by 13 bases, leaving 12 bases between them. The germline gives CDR1 LNHNV, CDR2 YYDKDF (reference sequence). The CDR3 has 12 residues. The CDR3 nucleotides read TGTGCCACCAGCAGAGATGGGGGGGCGCGGTACTTC. Translated, it gives CATSRDGGARYF.